The 13 T cell receptor beta chains given below trace back to one sample, sequenced in a study of blood T cell repertoires in COVID-19. Sequencing used immunoSEQ multiplex PCR; TCRdb keeps in-frame clones, though not all of them. The sample lists around 180,000 clones, roughly 83% occurring once. The source material was PBMCs or T cells enriched from blood (not recorded which). These receptors were obtained from a woman aged 25 to 39 who had recovered from COVID-19.

J is TRBJ2-2 and V is TRBV9; 8 bases align to TRBD2. This CDR3 is 15 amino acids long. V gave up 0 bases and J gave up 5 bases; unmatched junction bases: 3. Germline lookup yields CDR1 SGDLS and CDR2 YYNGEE. The CDR3 here is CASSVDGGETGELFF. CDR3 bases: TGTGCCAGCAGCGTAGACGGGGGGGAGACCGGGGAGCTGTTTTTT.

Only one count was recorded for this clone. This sequence joins TRBV4-1 and TRBJ1-1; 8 bases are shared with TRBD1. Per germline, CDR1 MGHRA and CDR2 YSYEKL. The CDR3 length is 16 residues. V was pared by 2 bases and J by 0 bases, with 5 bases of the junction left unmatched. CDR3 protein: CASSQRTGRLNTEAFF. As DNA, the CDR3 is TGCGCCAGCAGCCAACGGACAGGGCGGCTGAACACTGAAGCTTTCTTT.

The chain combines TRBV5-6 with TRBJ2-3; weak D call: TRBD1 (6 bases). Germline V gene lookup returns CDR1 SGHDT and CDR2 YYEEEE. The CDR3 consists of 15 residues. V lost 0 bases, J lost 2 bases, and 10 bases lay in between. CDR3 in amino acids: CASSLGQADTDTQYF. CDR3 sequence (DNA): TGTGCCAGCAGCTTGGGACAGGCAGACACAGATACGCAGTATTTT.

This clone was counted between two and nine times. The rearrangement joins TRBV7-2 to TRBJ1-6, with 10 bases fitting TRBD1. From germline, CDR1 is SGHTA and CDR2 FQGNSA. V shed 0 bases and J 10 bases; nucleotides not matched to a gene: 6. The CDR3 is 16 amino acids. CDR3: CASSLAPGQGRSPLHF. In DNA form, the CDR3 reads TGTGCCAGCAGCTTAGCTCCGGGACAGGGGAGGTCACCCCTCCACTTT.

This chain uses TRBV5-4 with TRBJ2-1; D is unclear. The CDR3 runs 15 residues. Germline assignment: CDR1 SGHNT and CDR2 YYREEE (reference sequence). V dropped 1 base and J dropped 0 bases, with 8 bases sitting between them. CDR3 residues: CASSLYLSSYNEQFF. The CDR3 nucleotides are TGTGCCAGCAGCTTGTATCTCTCCTCCTACAATGAGCAGTTCTTC.

The gene calls are TRBV6-5 and TRBJ2-5, with D uncertain. The CDR3 runs 14 residues. Germline CDR1 reads MNHEY; CDR2 reads SVGAGI. V dropped 0 bases and J dropped 2 bases, with 7 bases sitting between them. The DNA of the CDR3 is TGTGCCAGCAGTTACTCGAGGCAGCAAGAGACCCAGTACTTC. This encodes CASSYSRQQETQYF.

The gene calls are TRBV27 and TRBJ2-1; D is possibly TRBD2 (5 bases). V lost 5 bases to trimming and J lost 0 bases, with 14 bases between them. This CDR3 is 16 amino acids long. Looked up from germline, CDR1 is MNHEY and CDR2 is SMNVEV (reference sequence). The CDR3 sequence: CASSPDSPSSYNEQFF. The CDR3 DNA reads TGTGCCAGCAGTCCGGACTCCCCGAGCTCCTACAATGAGCAGTTCTTC.

For the CDR3, the DNA is TGTGCCAGCAGCTCACAGGGGGCAGACACCATATATTTT. As protein: CASSSQGADTIYF. The chain combines TRBV3-1 (or the pseudogene TRBV3-2) with TRBJ1-3; 9 bases map to TRBD1. CDR3 length: 13 amino acids. V dropped 5 bases and J dropped 8; count of bases not matched to a gene: 4. The germline gives CDR1 LGHDT, CDR2 YNNKEL (reference sequence).

The V call is TRBV27, the J call TRBJ2-7; TRBD1 matches 10 bases. In germline, CDR1 is MNHEY, CDR2 SMNVEV (reference sequence). V lost 6 bases and J lost 5; bases outside the gene matches: 4. The CDR3 contains 13 residues. The CDR3: CASSDRGRHEQYF. The CDR3 DNA follows: TGTGCCAGCAGCGACAGGGGGCGTCACGAGCAGTACTTC.

This chain connects TRBV6-1 to TRBJ2-7; 7 positions agree with TRBD1. Germline V lookup: CDR1 MNHNS, CDR2 SASEGT. V shed 2 bases and J 3 bases; nucleotides not matched to a gene: 16. The CDR3 consists of 18 residues. The CDR3 sequence: CASSERGTADFAGYEQYF. The CDR3 DNA follows: TGTGCCAGCAGTGAACGAGGGACAGCGGACTTCGCTGGCTACGAGCAGTACTTC.

The rearrangement uses TRBV5-1 and TRBJ2-1, with a possible D match to TRBD2 (5 bases). The germline V gene encodes CDR1 SGHRS and CDR2 YFSETQ. Deletions cut 4 bases from V and 0 bases from J, with 11 bases between. The CDR3 spans 15 residues. Written as DNA, the CDR3 is TGCGCCAGCAGCCCGGGTGGACTCTCCTACAATGAGCAGTTCTTC. Amino acids: CASSPGGLSYNEQFF.

The J gene is TRBJ2-2, the V gene TRBV28; TRBD1 is a possible D gene (6 bases). V was cut by 3 bases and J by 3 bases, with 11 bases left in between. The CDR3 consists of 15 residues. The germline V gene encodes CDR1 MDHEN and CDR2 SYDVKM. CDR3 protein: CASSLEQGDTGELFF. The CDR3 DNA is TGTGCCAGCAGTTTGGAACAGGGTGACACCGGGGAGCTGTTTTTT.

The table lists this clone with a few counts. V is TRBV6-1 and J is TRBJ2-2, with TRBD2 matching over 11 bases. The CDR3 loop spans 16 amino acids. V shed 2 bases and J 6 bases; nucleotides not matched to a gene: 5. CDR1 is MNHNS and CDR2 is SASEGT in the germline V gene. CDR3 coding DNA: TGTGCCAGCAGTGAATCCCCGGGACTAGCGGCCGGGGAGCTGTTTTTT. It translates to CASSESPGLAAGELFF.